A single sample is the source of the 22 T cell receptor beta chains below, sequenced in a study of T-cell reconstitution after alpha-beta-depleted transplantation in children. The TCRbeta library was prepared with unique molecular identifiers. Via MiXCR, TCRdb re-called the PCR reads, giving one row per CDR3 protein. Of around 700,000 distinct CDR3 sequences in the sample, around 13% were seen once. The sequenced sample was PBMCs, obtained before TCRalphabeta/CD19-depleted stem cell transplant. Source of these receptors: a girl aged 2 to 9 with congenital amegakaryocytic thrombocytopenia, due to receive a stem cell transplant.

The V and J genes are TRBV20-1 and TRBJ1-2, with D possibly TRBD1 on 6 matching bases. Germline V gene sequence: CDR1 DFQATT, CDR2 SNEGSKA (reference sequence). The CDR3 extends over 15 amino acids. Trimming took 0 bases from V and 2 from J, leaving 13 bases between them. Written as DNA, the CDR3 is TGCAGTGCTAGAGATTTCCCAGGGGCAAACTATGGCTACACCTTC. Translation: CSARDFPGANYGYTF.

This rearrangement joins TRBV5-1 to TRBJ2-3; 12 nucleotides line up with TRBD2. This CDR3 spans 16 amino acids. Germline lookup yields CDR1 SGHRS and CDR2 YFSETQ. The J segment lost 5 bases and the V segment lost 0 bases, leaving 4 bases of the junction unmatched. Written as DNA, the CDR3 is TGCGCCAGCAGCTTGGGTAGACTAGCGGGAGAAGATACGCAGTATTTT. Protein: CASSLGRLAGEDTQYF.

In this sample, this clonotype turned up many times. V and J are TRBV28 and TRBJ1-1; 8 bases are a match to TRBD1. This CDR3 has 16 residues. With V trimmed by 3 bases and J by 0 bases, 6 bases remained unmatched. The V gene's germline CDR1 is MDHEN and CDR2 SYDVKM. CDR3 protein: CASSFPRTGMNTEAFF. Here the CDR3 DNA reads TGTGCCAGCAGTTTTCCGCGGACAGGGATGAACACTGAAGCTTTCTTT.

This chain joins TRBV2 and TRBJ2-2, with 9 positions matching TRBD2. The junction had 16 bases not matched to a gene; V was cut back by 8 bases and J by 6 bases. The CDR3 length is 17 residues. CDR1 SNHLY and CDR2 FYNNEI come from the germline V gene. CDR3 amino acids: CASLGREGPLLPGELFF. CDR3 bases: TGTGCCAGCCTGGGGCGGGAGGGTCCCCTCCTCCCCGGGGAGCTGTTTTTT.

The chain recombines TRBV14 with TRBJ2-1; D tentatively reads TRBD1 or TRBD2 (6 bases each). The germline V and J ends were trimmed by 2 bases and 1 base, with 15 bases remaining between them. This CDR3 comprises 17 residues. CDR1 and CDR2 from the germline V gene are SGHDN and FVKESK. The DNA for the CDR3 is TGTGCCAGCAGCCAAATTAGCGGAGGGGGTTCCTACAATGAGCAGTTCTTC. This encodes CASSQISGGGSYNEQFF.

The table lists this clonotype with many counts. The V gene is TRBV20-1, the J gene TRBJ2-1; D not certain. Germline V gene sequence: CDR1 DFQATT, CDR2 SNEGSKA (reference sequence). The V end lost 5 bases, the J end lost 0 bases, and 14 bases lay between the germline ends. The CDR3 sequence is 15 residues long. The CDR3 nucleotides read TGCAGTGCTTTTCATCCGGCCTCCTCCTACAATGAGCAGTTCTTC. It is translated as CSAFHPASSYNEQFF.

This sequence joins TRBV5-6 and TRBJ1-1, with D possibly being TRBD1 (5 bases). CDR1 and CDR2 from the germline V gene are SGHDT and YYEEEE. Deletions cut 1 base from V and 4 bases from J, with 11 bases between. The CDR3 is 14 amino acids. CDR3 nucleotide sequence: TGTGCCAGCAGCTTGCCAGGGCTGGGCACTGAAGCTTTCTTT. Its protein is CASSLPGLGTEAFF. The full variable domain, its missing parts supplied by reference TRBV5-6 and TRBJ1-1, is DAGVTQSPTHLIKTRGQQVTLRCSPKSGHDTVSWYQQALGQGPQFIFQYYEEEERQRGNFPDRFSGHQFPNYSSELNVNALLLGDSALYLCASSLPGLGTEAFFGQGTRLTVV.

This chain connects TRBV3-1 to TRBJ2-3; D uncertain. CDR1 and CDR2 (germline): LGHDT, YNNKEL (reference sequence). V dropped 1 base and J dropped 0 bases, with 14 bases sitting between them. The CDR3 is made up of 17 amino acids. The chain's CDR3 is CASSQVADPTSTDTQYF. The CDR3 nucleotides are TGTGCCAGCAGCCAAGTCGCGGACCCAACTAGCACAGATACGCAGTATTTT.

The chain employs TRBV29-1 and TRBJ2-3, with D uncertain. CDR1 SQVTM and CDR2 ANQGSEA come from the germline V gene. CDR3 length: 11 amino acids. V was cut by 5 bases and J by 4 bases, with 7 bases left in between. CDR3 sequence reads: CSVRSPDTQYF. For the CDR3, the DNA is TGCAGCGTTCGTTCCCCAGATACGCAGTATTTT.

The gene calls are TRBV20-1 and TRBJ2-1; perhaps TRBD2 as D (7 bases). Germline V gene sequence: CDR1 DFQATT, CDR2 SNEGSKA (reference sequence). Trimming stripped 3 bases from V and 7 bases from J, with 16 bases between. The length of the CDR3 is 14 residues. This chain's CDR3 is CSASQPGRGNEQFF. CDR3 sequence (DNA): TGCAGTGCTAGCCAACCGGGGAGGGGGAATGAGCAGTTCTTC.

Worth noting for this clonotype: This may be a read error, as it is one base from a much larger clone. V gene TRBV6-5 combines with J gene TRBJ1-2; 7 bases line up with TRBD1. The germline gives CDR1 MNHEY, CDR2 SVGAGI. CDR3 length: 14 residues. This CDR3 is CAISYVGTEYGYTF. Here the CDR3 DNA reads TGTGCCATCAGTTATGTTGGGACAGAGTATGGCTACACCTTC.

This clonotype has at least ten counts. CDR3 DNA: TGCGCCAGCAGTCGGTCGAGCGGGAGTAACGGGGAGCTGTTTTTT. Translating it yields CASSRSSGSNGELFF. The chain carries TRBV5-1 and TRBJ2-2; 8 bases are a match to TRBD2. Germline V gene lookup returns CDR1 SGHRS and CDR2 YFSETQ. This CDR3 has 15 amino acids. The junction had 10 bases not matched to a gene; V was cut back by 5 bases and J by 7 bases.

Turning to this clonotype: A read error may be the cause here, since a much bigger clone is one base away. J is TRBJ2-1 and V is TRBV27; D is tentatively TRBD1 or TRBD2 (5 bases each). The V end lost 6 bases, the J end lost 15 bases, and 21 bases lay between the germline ends. The germline V gene encodes CDR1 MNHEY and CDR2 SMNVEV (reference sequence). This CDR3 is 13 amino acids long. CDR3 region: CASRPSGTTRAFF. The CDR3 DNA sequence: TGTGCCAGCAGACCCTCCGGGACCACTAGGGCGTTCTTC.

This clonotype was seen at least ten times. The chain carries TRBV5-1 and TRBJ2-2; D is possibly TRBD2 (6 bases). The CDR3 has 17 amino acids. V was cut by 8 bases and J by 6 bases, with 26 bases left in between. CDR1 is SGHRS and CDR2 is YFSETQ in the germline V gene. For the CDR3, the DNA is TGCGCCAGTGATGGAGGGTCCCTCTCTCGTAGTGCCGGGGAGCTGTTTTTT. Its protein product is CASDGGSLSRSAGELFF.

The chain carries TRBV5-1 and TRBJ2-3, with D hard to call. Trimming removed 0 bases from V and 8 bases from J, with 13 bases in between. CDR3 length: 14 residues. Germline CDR1 and CDR2: SGHRS and YFSETQ. CDR3 coding DNA: TGCGCCAGCAGCTTGGCGCTCCTCATTCCTACGCAGTATTTT. Its protein product is CASSLALLIPTQYF.

This clonotype was recorded many times. The rearrangement joins TRBV5-1 to TRBJ2-1; 9 nucleotides line up with TRBD2. The germline CDR1 and CDR2 sequences are SGHRS and YFSETQ. This CDR3 has 14 residues. J lost 9 bases, V lost 5 bases, and 9 bases had no gene match. CDR3 amino acids: CASRVAGVTLEQFF. The CDR3 DNA reads TGCGCCAGCAGGGTAGCGGGAGTGACGCTTGAGCAGTTCTTC.

The rearrangement uses TRBV4-1 and TRBJ1-1; D perhaps matches TRBD1 (5 bases). The germline gives CDR1 MGHRA, CDR2 YSYEKL. CDR3 length: 15 residues. The germline V and J ends were trimmed by 0 bases and 9 bases, with 17 bases remaining between them. The CDR3 bases are TGCGCCAGCAGCCAAGAGGGGACTTTCGCTTATCAAGCTTTCTTT. Protein product: CASSQEGTFAYQAFF.

This clonotype was counted ten times or more. This rearrangement joins TRBV18 to TRBJ2-7, with 8 nucleotides matching TRBD1. This CDR3 spans 14 amino acids. V lost 2 bases to trimming and J lost 4 bases; unmatched junction nucleotides: 4. Germline V gene lookup returns CDR1 KGHSH and CDR2 LQKENI. As DNA, the CDR3 is TGTGCCAGCTCACCAGAAGACAGGGGTTACGAGCAGTACTTC. As protein: CASSPEDRGYEQYF.

This clonotype was seen a handful of times. The DNA for the CDR3 is TGCAGTACAGGCCCTGGAACTAGCGGGAAATACAATGAGCAGTTCTTC. Its translation is CSTGPGTSGKYNEQFF. V is TRBV20-1 and J is TRBJ2-1; 10 positions match TRBD2. Germline V gene lookup returns CDR1 DFQATT and CDR2 SNEGSKA (reference sequence). This CDR3 is 16 amino acids long. The J segment lost 4 bases and the V segment lost 8 bases, leaving 14 bases of the junction unmatched.

This clonotype was detected many times. The chain recombines TRBV6-5 with TRBJ1-1; TRBD1 aligns across 7 bases. This CDR3 is built from 16 residues. Looked up from germline, CDR1 is MNHEY and CDR2 is SVGAGI. Unmatched junction bases numbered 8, after V lost 3 bases and J lost 1 base. The CDR3 region is CASSYRIGQANTEAFF. The CDR3 coding sequence is TGTGCCAGCAGTTATCGCATAGGACAGGCGAACACTGAAGCTTTCTTT.

Details on this clonotype: This could be a read error, since a much larger clone is one nucleotide away. The V gene is TRBV5-1, the J gene TRBJ1-2; D perhaps matches TRBD1 (6 bases). Looked up from germline, CDR1 is SGHRS and CDR2 is YFSETQ. This CDR3 has 16 amino acids. The CDR3 bases are TGCGCCAGCAGCCGAAACACCGGGACAAAATACTATGGCGACACCTTC. It is translated as CASSRNTGTKYYGDTF.

This chain joins TRBV7-8 and TRBJ2-7; D is undetermined. Per the germline V gene, CDR1 is SGHVS and CDR2 is FQNEAQ. V gave up 1 base and J gave up 5 bases, with 12 bases separating them. The CDR3 contains 14 residues. DNA for the CDR3: TGTGCCAGCAGCTTAGAAGGGTTTAGAGACGAGCAGTACTTC. Its protein is CASSLEGFRDEQYF.